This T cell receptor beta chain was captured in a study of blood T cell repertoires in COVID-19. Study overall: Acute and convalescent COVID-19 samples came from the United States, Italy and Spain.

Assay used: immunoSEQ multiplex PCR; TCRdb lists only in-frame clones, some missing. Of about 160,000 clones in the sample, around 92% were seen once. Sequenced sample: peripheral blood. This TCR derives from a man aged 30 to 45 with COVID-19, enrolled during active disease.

The CDR3 loop is CASSIWAPGTNEKLFF. CDR3 DNA sequence: TGTGCCAGTAGTATCTGGGCCCCTGGGACTAATGAAAAACTGTTTTTT. The chain recombines TRBV19 with TRBJ1-4; D ambiguous. V lost 3 bases and J 2 bases, leaving 13 bases between the germline ends. Germline V gene data show CDR1 as LNHDA and CDR2 as SQIVND (reference sequence). CDR3 length: 16 residues.